This T cell receptor (beta chain) derives from a study of control samples from healthy donors and cancer patients. Sequenced by immunoSEQ multiplex PCR; TCRdb stores in-frame clones only, minus some. The sample contains 170,000 or so clones, over 80% of which appear only once. This TCR was recovered from a man younger than 35 in good health. The sequenced sample was blood.

DNA for the CDR3: TGTGCCACCAGCTCACAGGGGGCAGAGACCCAGTACTTC. This encodes CATSSQGAETQYF. This chain joins TRBV24-1 and TRBJ2-5; 9 nucleotides align to TRBD1. The germline gives CDR1 KGHDR, CDR2 SFDVKD. With V trimmed by 7 bases and J by 4 bases, 3 bases remained unmatched. This CDR3 has 13 amino acids.